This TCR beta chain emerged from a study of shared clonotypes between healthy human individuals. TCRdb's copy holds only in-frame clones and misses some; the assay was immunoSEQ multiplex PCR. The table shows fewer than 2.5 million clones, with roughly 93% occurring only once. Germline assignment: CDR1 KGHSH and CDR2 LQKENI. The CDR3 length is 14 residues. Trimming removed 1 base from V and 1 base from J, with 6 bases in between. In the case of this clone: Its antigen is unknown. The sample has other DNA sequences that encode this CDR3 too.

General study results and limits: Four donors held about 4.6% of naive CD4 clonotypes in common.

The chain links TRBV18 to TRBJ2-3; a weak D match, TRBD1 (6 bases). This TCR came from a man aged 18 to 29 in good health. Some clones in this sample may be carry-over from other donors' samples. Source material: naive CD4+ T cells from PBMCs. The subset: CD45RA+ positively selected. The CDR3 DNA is TGTGCCAGCTCACCACGACAGGGCACAGATACGCAGTATTTT. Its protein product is CASSPRQGTDTQYF.